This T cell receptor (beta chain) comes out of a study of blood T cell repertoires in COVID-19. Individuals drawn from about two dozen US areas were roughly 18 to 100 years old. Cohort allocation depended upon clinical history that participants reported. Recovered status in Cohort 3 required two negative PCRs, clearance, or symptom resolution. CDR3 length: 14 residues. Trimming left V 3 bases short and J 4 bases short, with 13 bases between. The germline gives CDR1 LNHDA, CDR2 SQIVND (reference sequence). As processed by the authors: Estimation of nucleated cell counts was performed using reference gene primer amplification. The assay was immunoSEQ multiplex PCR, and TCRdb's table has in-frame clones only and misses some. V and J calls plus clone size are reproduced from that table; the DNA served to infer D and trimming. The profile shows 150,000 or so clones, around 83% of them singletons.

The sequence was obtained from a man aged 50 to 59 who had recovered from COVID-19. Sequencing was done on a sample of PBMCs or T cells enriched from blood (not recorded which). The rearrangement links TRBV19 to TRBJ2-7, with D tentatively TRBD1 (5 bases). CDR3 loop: CASSIVGRAYEQYF. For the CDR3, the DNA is TGTGCCAGTAGTATTGTTGGCAGGGCTTACGAGCAGTACTTC. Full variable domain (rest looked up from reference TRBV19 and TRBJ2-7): DGGITQSPKYLFRKEGQNVTLSCEQNLNHDAMYWYRQDPGQGLRLIYYSQIVNDFQKGDIAEGYSVSREKKESFPLTVTSAQKNPTAFYLCASSIVGRAYEQYFGPGTRLTVT.